The T cell receptor (beta chain) described here comes from a study of blood T cell repertoires in COVID-19. Recovered status applied to Cohort 3 donors who had two consecutive negative PCRs. It also applied to those with clearance or with symptom resolution. The authors' processing: The authors estimated nucleated cell counts from reference gene primer amplification. Measured with immunoSEQ multiplex PCR; TCRdb has only the in-frame clones, and not every one. Clone size and the V and J calls come from that table; the DNA yielded D and trimming. The table lists 200,000 to 250,000 clones, 87% of them singletons, with approximately 10% in the top ten. The receptor comes from a young man who had recovered from COVID-19. Sequenced sample: PBMCs or T cells enriched from blood (not recorded which).

The CDR3 loop is CASSLTGMTSSRRDTQYF. In nucleotides, the CDR3 is TGTGCCAGCAGCTTAACGGGGATGACTAGCAGTCGTCGGGATACGCAGTATTTT. The V call is TRBV7-3, the J call TRBJ2-3, with TRBD2 matching 7 bases. Germline V CDR1 and CDR2: SGHTA, FQGTGA. J was trimmed by 6 bases and V by 0 bases; bases with no gene match: 15. The CDR3 length is 18 residues.